The 6 T cell receptor beta chains below come from one sample, sequenced in a study of blood T cell repertoires in COVID-19. Assay: immunoSEQ multiplex PCR; the TCRdb copy retains only in-frame clones and omits some. The table records just over 70,000 clones, approximately 80% of them present only once. The sequenced sample consisted of peripheral blood. Receptor source: a man between 65 and 85 years old who had recovered from COVID-19.

This rearrangement joins TRBV12-5 to TRBJ2-2, with 9 positions matching TRBD1. CDR3 length: 15 residues. Losses at the gene ends were 6 bases for V and 3 bases for J; bases not matched to a gene: 5. The germline V gene encodes CDR1 LGHNT and CDR2 FRNRAP. The CDR3 DNA sequence: TGTGCTAGTGGCCCGGGACAGGGCGACACCGGGGAGCTGTTTTTT. This encodes CASGPGQGDTGELFF.

This chain links TRBV10-3 with TRBJ2-5, with unresolved D. This CDR3 contains 16 residues. V shed 0 bases and J shed 2 bases, with 13 bases lying between them. Germline lookup yields CDR1 ENHRY and CDR2 SYGVKD. CDR3: CAISESTLVGQETQYF. CDR3 DNA sequence: TGTGCCATCAGTGAGTCGACGCTAGTGGGTCAAGAGACCCAGTACTTC.

V is TRBV7-6 and J is TRBJ1-6, with a possible D match to TRBD1 (5 bases). CDR3 size: 15 residues. V was clipped by 0 bases and J by 9 bases, with 12 bases between them. Germline CDR1 and CDR2: SGHVS and FNYEAQ. The CDR3 DNA is TGTGCCAGCAGCTTAGCGTTGGGGGAGGGTTCACCCCTCCACTTT. Protein product: CASSLALGEGSPLHF.

The genes are TRBV7-9 and TRBJ1-3; D gene unclear. Trimming took 2 bases from V and 4 from J, leaving 12 bases between them. Germline values: CDR1 SEHNR, CDR2 FQNEAQ (reference sequence). This CDR3 is 15 amino acids long. CDR3: CASSLSGFLGNTIYF. The CDR3 region has the DNA TGTGCCAGCAGCTTATCGGGGTTTCTGGGAAACACCATATATTTT.

This chain links TRBV7-2 with TRBJ2-1; the match to TRBD1 covers 7 bases. This CDR3 has 15 residues. J was trimmed by 9 bases and V by 5 bases; bases with no gene match: 13. Germline values: CDR1 SGHTA, CDR2 FQGNSA. The CDR3 spells CASSGPGQRELEQFF. Here the CDR3 DNA reads TGTGCCAGCAGCGGACCGGGACAGAGGGAACTTGAGCAGTTCTTC.

J is TRBJ2-7 and V is TRBV4-2; 7 nucleotides align to TRBD1. The CDR3 runs to 14 residues. Germline V gene lookup returns CDR1 LGHNA and CDR2 YNFKEQ. V shed 4 bases, J shed 5 bases, and the junction held 8 bases outside the gene matches. The CDR3 here is CASSPGQVVNEQYF. The CDR3 DNA sequence: TGTGCCAGCAGCCCCGGACAGGTTGTCAACGAGCAGTACTTC.